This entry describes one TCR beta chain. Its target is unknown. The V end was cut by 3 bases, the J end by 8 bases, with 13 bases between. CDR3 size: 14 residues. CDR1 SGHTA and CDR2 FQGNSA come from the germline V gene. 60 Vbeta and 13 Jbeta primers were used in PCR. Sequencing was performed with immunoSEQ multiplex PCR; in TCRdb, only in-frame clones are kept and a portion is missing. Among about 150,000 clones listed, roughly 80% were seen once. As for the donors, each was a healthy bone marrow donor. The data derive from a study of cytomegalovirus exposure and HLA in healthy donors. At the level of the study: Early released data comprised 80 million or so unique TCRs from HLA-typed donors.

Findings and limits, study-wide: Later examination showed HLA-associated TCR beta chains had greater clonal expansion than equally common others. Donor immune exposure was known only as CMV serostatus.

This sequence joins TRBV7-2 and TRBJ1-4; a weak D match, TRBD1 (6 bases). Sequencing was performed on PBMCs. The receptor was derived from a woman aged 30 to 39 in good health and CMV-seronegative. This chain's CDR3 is CASSFSGVGEKLFF. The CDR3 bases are TGTGCCAGCAGCTTTTCAGGGGTTGGGGAAAAACTGTTTTTT.